This T cell receptor beta chain appears in the sequencing data of a study of T cells in localized non-small cell lung cancer. Study observations and caveats: Owing to sequencing of a solitary tumor region, heterogeneity cannot be discounted. Tumor showed lower T cell clonality than uninvolved adjacent lung, where it was highest. Patients showing higher blood T cell density tended to see longer overall survival. A median approximately 59 of the top 100 tumor clones appeared in adjacent lung.

The germline V gene encodes CDR1 MNHNS and CDR2 SASEGT. V was cut by 6 bases and J by 4 bases, with 12 bases left in between. The CDR3 is made up of 13 amino acids. A note on this clone: Its target is unknown.

Repertoires were generated with immunoSEQ multiplex PCR, while TCRdb's copy carries only in-frame clones and drops some. The table records roughly 24,000 clones, roughly 80% of them present only once. The chain uses TRBV6-1 and TRBJ2-5, with D possibly TRBD1 on 6 matching bases. The TCR was taken from a man between 40 and 75 years old with stage III squamous cell lung carcinoma. Sequenced material: peripheral blood, taken before any cancer treatment. CDR3 sequence: CASSRGVGETQYF. The CDR3 DNA reads as TGTGCCAGCAGCAGGGGAGTGGGAGAGACCCAGTACTTC.